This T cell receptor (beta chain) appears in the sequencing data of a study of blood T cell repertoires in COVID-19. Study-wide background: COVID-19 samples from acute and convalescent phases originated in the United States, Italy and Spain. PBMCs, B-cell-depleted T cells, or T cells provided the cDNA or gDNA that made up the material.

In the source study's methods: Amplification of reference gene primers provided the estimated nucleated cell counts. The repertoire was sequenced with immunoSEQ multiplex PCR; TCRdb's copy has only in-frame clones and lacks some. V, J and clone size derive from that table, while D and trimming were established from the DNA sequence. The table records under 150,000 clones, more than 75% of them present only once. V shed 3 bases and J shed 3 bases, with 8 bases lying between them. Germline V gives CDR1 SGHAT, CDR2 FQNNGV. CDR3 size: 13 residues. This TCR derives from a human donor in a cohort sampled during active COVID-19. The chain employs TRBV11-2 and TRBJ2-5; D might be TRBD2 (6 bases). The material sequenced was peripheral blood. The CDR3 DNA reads TGTGCCAGCAGCTTTCCGGGAGAAGAGACCCAGTACTTC. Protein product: CASSFPGEETQYF.